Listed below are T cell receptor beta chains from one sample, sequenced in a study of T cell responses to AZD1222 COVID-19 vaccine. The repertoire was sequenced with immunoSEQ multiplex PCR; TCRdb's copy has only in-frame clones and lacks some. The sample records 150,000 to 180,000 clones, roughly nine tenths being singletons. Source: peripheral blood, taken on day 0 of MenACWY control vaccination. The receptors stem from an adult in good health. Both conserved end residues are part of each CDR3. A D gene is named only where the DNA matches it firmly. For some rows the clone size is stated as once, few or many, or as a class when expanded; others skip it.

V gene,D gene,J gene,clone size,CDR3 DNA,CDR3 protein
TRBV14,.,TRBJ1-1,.,TGTGCCAGCAGCCAAATGAAACAGTTGAACACTGAAGCTTTCTTT,CASSQMKQLNTEAFF
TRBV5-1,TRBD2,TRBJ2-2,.,TGCGCCAGCAGCCATCTAGCGGGACCTGAAACGAACACCGGGGAGCTGTTTTTT,CASSHLAGPETNTGELFF
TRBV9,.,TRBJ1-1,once,TGTGCCAGCAGCGCGAGAACAGGGTCGTGGGCTGAAGCTTTCTTT,CASSARTGSWAEAFF
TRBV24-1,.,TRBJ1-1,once,TGTGCCACCAGTGATTTTGGAGGGGCGGCTTTCTTT,CATSDFGGAAFF
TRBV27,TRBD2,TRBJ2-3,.,TGTGCCAGCAGTTTAATGGCGGGGGGAACAACAGATACGCAGTATTTT,CASSLMAGGTTDTQYF
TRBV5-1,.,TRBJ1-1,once,TGCGCCAGCAGCTTGGCGACCCTCGGGGGTAAGGGAGTGCGGGACACTGAAGCTTTCTTT,CASSLATLGGKGVRDTEAFF
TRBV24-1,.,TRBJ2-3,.,TGTGCCACCAGTGATCCACTCCTGGATACGCAGTATTTT,CATSDPLLDTQYF
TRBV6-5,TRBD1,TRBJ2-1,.,TGTGCCAGCAGTTTGGACAGGGCGAGCTCCTACAATGAGCAGTTCTTC,CASSLDRASSYNEQFF
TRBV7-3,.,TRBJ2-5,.,TGTGCCAGCAGCGTAACCGGGAATAAAGAGACCCAGTACTTC,CASSVTGNKETQYF
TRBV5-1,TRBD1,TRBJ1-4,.,TGCGCCAGCAGCTTTAATTGGGGGACAGATCAAAAACTGTTTTTT,CASSFNWGTDQKLFF
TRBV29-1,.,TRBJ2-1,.,TGCAGCGTCTTGACAGCGACTTCCTACAATGAGCAGTTCTTC,CSVLTATSYNEQFF
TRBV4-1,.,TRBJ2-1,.,TGCGCCAGCAGCCAAGTAGCTGCGAGCTCCTACAATGAGCAGTTCTTC,CASSQVAASSYNEQFF
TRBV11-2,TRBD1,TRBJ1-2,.,TGTGCCAGCAGCGGGATGGGACAGAGAAATATCTATGGCTACACCTTC,CASSGMGQRNIYGYTF
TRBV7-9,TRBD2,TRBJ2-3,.,TGTGCCAGCAGCCTCGGGACTAGCGGAGATACGCAGTATTTT,CASSLGTSGDTQYF
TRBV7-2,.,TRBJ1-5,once,TGTGCCAGCGGGGGGGTGGCGGGGCGCAATCAGCCCCAGCATTTT,CASGGVAGRNQPQHF
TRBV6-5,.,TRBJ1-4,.,TGTGCCAGCAGTTTTTTCCGGGGGACTAATGAAAAACTGTTTTTT,CASSFFRGTNEKLFF
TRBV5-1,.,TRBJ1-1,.,TGCGCCAGCAGCTTTCGGGGCGAAGTGACTGAAGCTTTCTTT,CASSFRGEVTEAFF
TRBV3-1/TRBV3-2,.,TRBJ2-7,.,TGTGCCAGCAGCCACCGGGACCAGTCCTACGAGCAGTACTTC,CASSHRDQSYEQYF
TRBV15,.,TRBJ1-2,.,TGTGCCACCCACGAGAGCGGGGGAGATGGCTACACCTTC,CATHESGGDGYTF
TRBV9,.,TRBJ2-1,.,TGTGCCAGCATAAGGGGGGTTTCGGGTGAGCAGTTCTTC,CASIRGVSGEQFF
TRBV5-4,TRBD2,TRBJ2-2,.,TGTGCCAGCAGCCCGGGACTAGCGGGAGCGAACACCGGGGAGCTGTTTTTT,CASSPGLAGANTGELFF
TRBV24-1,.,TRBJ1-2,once,TGTGCCACCAGTGATACGGGGACGCTTAGCTACACCTTC,CATSDTGTLSYTF
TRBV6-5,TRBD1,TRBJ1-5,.,TGTGCCACCGGGACAGCCCGTTTCGGGCCCCAGCATTTT,CATGTARFGPQHF
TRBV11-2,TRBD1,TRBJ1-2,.,TGTGCCAGCAGCTTAGGGGGACAGACGTCGGGGTATGGCTACACCTTC,CASSLGGQTSGYGYTF
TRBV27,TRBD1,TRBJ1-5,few,TGTGCCAGCAGCCAACGATCGCCGGGACAGGGCAATCAGCCCCAGCATTTT,CASSQRSPGQGNQPQHF
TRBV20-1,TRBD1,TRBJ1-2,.,TGCAGTGCTAGTCCGGACAGGGGCCAAATCTTCTATGGCTACACCTTC,CSASPDRGQIFYGYTF
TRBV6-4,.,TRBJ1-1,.,TGTGCCAGCAGTGACACTTACCGGGCCTCGAACACTGAAGCTTTCTTT,CASSDTYRASNTEAFF
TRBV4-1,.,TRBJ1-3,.,TGCGCCAGCAGCCAAGATAGGCCCGGGTCCGGAAACACCATATATTTT,CASSQDRPGSGNTIYF
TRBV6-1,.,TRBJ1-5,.,TGTGCCAGCAGTGAAAAAAGTAACAATCCCCTTCGGTCCCAGCATTTT,CASSEKSNNPLRSQHF
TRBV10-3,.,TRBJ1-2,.,TGTGCCATCAGCAGGACAGTCGCTAACTATGGCTACACCTTC,CAISRTVANYGYTF
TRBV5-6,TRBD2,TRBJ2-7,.,TGTGCCAGCAGCTCCGGGAGGGCATACGAGCAGTACTTC,CASSSGRAYEQYF
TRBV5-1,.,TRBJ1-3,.,TGCGCCAGCAGATGGGACTCTGGAAACACCATATATTTT,CASRWDSGNTIYF
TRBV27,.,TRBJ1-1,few,TGTGCCAGCAGTTTTGGGGGTAGCTCTGAAGCTTTCTTT,CASSFGGSSEAFF
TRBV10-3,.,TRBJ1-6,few,TGTGCCATCAGTGAGTCGGGGGTGCAGCTGGATTCACCCCTCCACTTT,CAISESGVQLDSPLHF
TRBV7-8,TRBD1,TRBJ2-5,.,TGTGCCAGCAGCTTATACAGGGGTGATGAGACCCAGTACTTC,CASSLYRGDETQYF
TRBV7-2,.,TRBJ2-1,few,TGTGCCAGCAGCTTAGCGGGGAGAGACTACAATGAGCAGTTCTTC,CASSLAGRDYNEQFF
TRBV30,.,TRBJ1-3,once,TGTGCCTGGAGTGACGGGCTACACTCTGGAAACACCATATATTTT,CAWSDGLHSGNTIYF
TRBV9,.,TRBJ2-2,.,TGTGCCAGCAGCGTGGCCATCTTTGACACCGGGGAGCTGTTTTTT,CASSVAIFDTGELFF
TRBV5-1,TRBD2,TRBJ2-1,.,TGCGCCAGCAGCTCACTAGCGGGGGGAGGGGCCCTCCAACACAATGAGCAGTTCTTC,CASSSLAGGGALQHNEQFF
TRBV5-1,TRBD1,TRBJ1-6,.,TGCGCCAGCAAGGGGACAGGTGATTCACCCCTCCACTTT,CASKGTGDSPLHF
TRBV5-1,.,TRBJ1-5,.,TGCGCCAGTCAGAGGGACGGGGGCAATCAGCCCCAGCATTTT,CASQRDGGNQPQHF
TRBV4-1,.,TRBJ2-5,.,TGCGCCAGCAGCCAAGAACCCGGCAGAGAACAAGAGACCCAGTACTTC,CASSQEPGREQETQYF
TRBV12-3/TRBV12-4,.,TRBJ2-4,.,TGTGCCAGCGCAGGCAAGGCCAAAAACATTCAGTACTTC,CASAGKAKNIQYF
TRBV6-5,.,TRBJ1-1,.,TGTGCCAGCAGTTACCGGGGAGGGGGCACTGAAGCTTTCTTT,CASSYRGGGTEAFF
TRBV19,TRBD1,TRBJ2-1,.,TGTGCCAGTGGCCTATTACCGGGACAGCCCCACAATGAGCAGTTCTTC,CASGLLPGQPHNEQFF
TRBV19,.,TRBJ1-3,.,TGTGCCAGTAGTATAGGGACGGCCTCTGGAAACACCATATATTTT,CASSIGTASGNTIYF
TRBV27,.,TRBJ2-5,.,TGTGCCAGCACCCCCCGTGGAGGGGGCGAGGAGACCCAGTACTTC,CASTPRGGGEETQYF
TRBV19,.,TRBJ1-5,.,TGTGCCAGTAGTATGACCGTCTCAGGGGACAATCAGCCCCAGCATTTT,CASSMTVSGDNQPQHF
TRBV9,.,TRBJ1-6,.,TGTGCCAGCAGCGTGGGTAATCCGACGGCGGGGTATTCACCCCTCCACTTT,CASSVGNPTAGYSPLHF
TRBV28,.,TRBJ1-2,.,TGTGCCAGCAGTCTGACTAGGGGATCTAACTATGGCTACACCTTC,CASSLTRGSNYGYTF
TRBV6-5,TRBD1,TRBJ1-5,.,TGTGCCAGCAGTCTTGGGACAGATCAGCCCCAGCATTTT,CASSLGTDQPQHF
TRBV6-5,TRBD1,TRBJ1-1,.,TGTGCCAGCACCATCGGACAGGGGGCGAACACTGAAGCTTTCTTT,CASTIGQGANTEAFF
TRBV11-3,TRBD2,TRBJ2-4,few,TGTGCCAGCAGCTTAGATCTGGCGGGAGGGAACATTCAGTACTTC,CASSLDLAGGNIQYF
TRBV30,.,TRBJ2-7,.,TGTGCCTGGGAACCGGGACGGAGCTCCTACGAGCAGTACTTC,CAWEPGRSSYEQYF
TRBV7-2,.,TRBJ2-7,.,TGTGCCAGCAGCGCTTCCTACGAGCAGTACTTC,CASSASYEQYF